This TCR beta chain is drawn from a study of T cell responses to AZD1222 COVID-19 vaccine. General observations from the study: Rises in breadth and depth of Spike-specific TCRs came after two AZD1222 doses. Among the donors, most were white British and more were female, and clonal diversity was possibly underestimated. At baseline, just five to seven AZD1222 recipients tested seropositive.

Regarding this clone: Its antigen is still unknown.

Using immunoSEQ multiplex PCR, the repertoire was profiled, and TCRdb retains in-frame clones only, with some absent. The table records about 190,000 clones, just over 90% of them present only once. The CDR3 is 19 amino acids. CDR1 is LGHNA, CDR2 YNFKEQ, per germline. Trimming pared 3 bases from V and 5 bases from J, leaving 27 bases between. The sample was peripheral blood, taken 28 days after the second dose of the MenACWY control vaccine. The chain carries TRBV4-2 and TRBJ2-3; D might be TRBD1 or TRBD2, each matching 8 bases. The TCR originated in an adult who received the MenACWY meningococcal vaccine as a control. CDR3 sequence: CASSHPDRGGTRIKDTQYF. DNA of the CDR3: TGTGCCAGCAGCCATCCTGACAGGGGAGGGACTAGAATAAAAGATACGCAGTATTTT.